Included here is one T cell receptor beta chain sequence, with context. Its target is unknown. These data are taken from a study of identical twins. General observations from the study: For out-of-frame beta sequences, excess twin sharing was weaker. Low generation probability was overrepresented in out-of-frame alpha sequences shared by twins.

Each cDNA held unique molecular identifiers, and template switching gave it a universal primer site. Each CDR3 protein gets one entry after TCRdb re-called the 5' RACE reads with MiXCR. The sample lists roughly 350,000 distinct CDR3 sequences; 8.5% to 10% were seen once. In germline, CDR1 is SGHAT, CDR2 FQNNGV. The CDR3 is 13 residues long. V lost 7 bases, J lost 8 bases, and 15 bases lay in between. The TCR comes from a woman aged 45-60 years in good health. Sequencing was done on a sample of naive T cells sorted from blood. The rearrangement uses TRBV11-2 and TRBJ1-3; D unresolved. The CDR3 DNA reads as TGTGCCAGCAACTCCTTAGAGGGTTACACCATATATTTT. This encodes CASNSLEGYTIYF.